This entry describes one TCR beta chain. The data belong to a study of T cells in Graves' hyperthyroidism and ophthalmopathy. V lost 6 bases and J lost 0, with 6 bases in between. CDR3 length equals 14 residues. CDR1 and CDR2 (germline): MNHEY, SMNVEV (reference sequence). The investigators amplified TCR beta CDR3 regions from RNA transcripts. The TCR CDR3 was amplified in a first-round RT-PCR using the HTBI primer set. TCRdb fed the multiplex PCR reads into MiXCR, producing one record per CDR3 protein. The table shows 500,000 to 800,000 distinct CDR3 sequences, with about 14% occurring only once. This TCR derives from a woman aged 45-59 years with Graves' ophthalmopathy. Sequences were obtained from blood. The chain employs TRBV27 and TRBJ1-6; D is unclear. This CDR3 reads CASRASSYNSPLHF. The CDR3 DNA reads as TGTGCCAGCAGAGCTAGCTCCTATAATTCACCCCTCCACTTT.